Below are 5 T cell receptor beta chains sequenced from a single sample in a study of Ad26.COV2.S vaccination and SARS-CoV-2 variants. The treatment denotes: roughly 18 received Ad26.COV2.S at low or high dose, single or two shots; 5 received placebo; per-sample allocation not given. Sampling occurred on day 63 after the first vaccine or placebo injection. Sequencing used immunoSEQ multiplex PCR; TCRdb keeps in-frame clones, though not all of them. This table holds fewer than 600,000 clones, roughly nine tenths found once. The sample consisted of peripheral blood, taken in a trial of Ad26.COV2.S vaccine versus placebo. These receptors were taken from a person between 18 and 65 years old who received the Ad26.COV2.S COVID-19 vaccine or a placebo.

This chain connects TRBV2 to TRBJ1-2; D is undetermined. The CDR3 contains 15 residues. CDR1 is SNHLY, CDR2 FYNNEI, per germline. Trimming left V 1 base short and J 0 bases short, with 9 bases between. The CDR3 here is CASSEEVAANYGYTF. CDR3 bases: TGTGCCAGCAGTGAAGAGGTGGCAGCTAACTATGGCTACACCTTC.

This chain links TRBV6-5 with TRBJ1-1; the match to TRBD1 covers 10 bases. Germline V CDR1 and CDR2: MNHEY, SVGAGI. With V trimmed by 2 bases and J by 4 bases, 7 bases remained unmatched. This CDR3 is 16 amino acids long. This chain's CDR3 is CASSYAATGGSTEAFF. DNA of the CDR3: TGTGCCAGCAGTTACGCCGCGACAGGGGGCAGCACTGAAGCTTTCTTT.

The chain is built from TRBV11-2 and TRBJ2-5, with 10 bases identical to TRBD2. CDR1 and CDR2 (germline): SGHAT, FQNNGV. The CDR3 runs to 16 residues. With 0 bases clipped from V and 4 bases from J, the junction kept 5 bases outside the gene matches. CDR3 nucleotides: TGTGCCAGCAGCTTAGAACTAGCGGGAATGAGAGAGACCCAGTACTTC. This gives the protein CASSLELAGMRETQYF. Drawing the rest from reference TRBV11-2 and TRBJ2-5, the complete variable domain is EAGVAQSPRYKIIEKRQSVAFWCNPISGHATLYWYQQILGQGPKLLIQFQNNGVVDDSQLPKDRFSAERLKGVDSTLKIQPAKLEDSAVYLCASSLELAGMRETQYFGPGTRLLVL.

This clone occurred once. The rearrangement links TRBV5-8 to TRBJ1-5, with 7 nucleotides matching TRBD1. The CDR3 length is 13 residues. Per germline, CDR1 SGHTS and CDR2 YDEGEE. The V and J ends lost 4 bases and 5 bases, in that order; junction bases with no gene match: 3. The DNA for the CDR3 is TGTGCCAGCAGCCGTACAGGGGATCAGCCCCAGCATTTT. This translates into CASSRTGDQPQHF.

The J gene is TRBJ2-5, the V gene TRBV7-2, with 10 bases identical to TRBD2. The CDR3 contains 16 residues. CDR1 SGHTA and CDR2 FQGNSA come from the germline V gene. With 1 base clipped from V and 5 bases from J, the junction kept 7 bases outside the gene matches. CDR3 sequence: CASSLVPSGGRETQYF. The CDR3 DNA reads TGTGCCAGCAGCTTAGTTCCTAGCGGGGGCCGGGAGACCCAGTACTTC.